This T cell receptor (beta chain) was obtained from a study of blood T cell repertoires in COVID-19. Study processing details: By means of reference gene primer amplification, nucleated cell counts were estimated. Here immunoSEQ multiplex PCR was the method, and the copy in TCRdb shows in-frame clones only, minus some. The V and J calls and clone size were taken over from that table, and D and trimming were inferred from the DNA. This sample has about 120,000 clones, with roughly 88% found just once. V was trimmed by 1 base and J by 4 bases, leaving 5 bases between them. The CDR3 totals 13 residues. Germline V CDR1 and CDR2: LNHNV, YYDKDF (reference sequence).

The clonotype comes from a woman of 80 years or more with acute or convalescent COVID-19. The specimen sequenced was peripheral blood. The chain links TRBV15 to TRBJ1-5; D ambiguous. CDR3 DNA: TGTGCCACCAGCAGAGCCCCGAATCAGCCCCAGCATTTT. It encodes CATSRAPNQPQHF.